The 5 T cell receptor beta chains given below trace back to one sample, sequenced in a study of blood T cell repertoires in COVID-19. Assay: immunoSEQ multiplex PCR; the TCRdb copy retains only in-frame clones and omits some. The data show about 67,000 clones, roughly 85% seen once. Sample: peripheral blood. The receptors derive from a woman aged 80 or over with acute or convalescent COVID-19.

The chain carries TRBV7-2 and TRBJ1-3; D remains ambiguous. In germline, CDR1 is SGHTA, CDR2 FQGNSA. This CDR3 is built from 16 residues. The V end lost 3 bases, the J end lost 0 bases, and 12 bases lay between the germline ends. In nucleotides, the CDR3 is TGTGCCAGCAGCTTGACACCTGAGAGCTCTGGAAACACCATATATTTT. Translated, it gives CASSLTPESSGNTIYF. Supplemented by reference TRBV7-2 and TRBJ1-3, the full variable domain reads GAGVSQSPSNKVTEKGKDVELRCDPISGHTALYWYRQSLGQGLEFLIYFQGNSAPDKSGLPSDRFSAERTGGSVSTLTIQRTQQEDSAVYLCASSLTPESSGNTIYFGEGSWLTVV.

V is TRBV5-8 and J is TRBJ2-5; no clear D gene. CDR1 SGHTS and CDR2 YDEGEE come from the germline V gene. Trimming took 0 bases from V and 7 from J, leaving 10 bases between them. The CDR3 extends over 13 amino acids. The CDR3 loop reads CASSLVRTGTQYF. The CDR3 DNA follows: TGTGCCAGCAGCTTGGTTCGAACCGGGACCCAGTACTTC.

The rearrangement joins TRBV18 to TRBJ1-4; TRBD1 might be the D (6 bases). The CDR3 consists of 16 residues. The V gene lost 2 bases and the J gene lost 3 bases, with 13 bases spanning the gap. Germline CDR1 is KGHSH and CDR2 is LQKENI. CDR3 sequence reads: CASSPFTGKANEKLFF. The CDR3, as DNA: TGTGCCAGCTCACCATTTACAGGGAAGGCTAATGAAAAACTGTTTTTT.

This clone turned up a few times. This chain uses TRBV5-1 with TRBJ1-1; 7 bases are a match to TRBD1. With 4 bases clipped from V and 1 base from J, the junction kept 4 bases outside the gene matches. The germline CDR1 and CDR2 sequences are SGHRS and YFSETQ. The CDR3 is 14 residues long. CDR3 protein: CASSIQGRNTEAFF. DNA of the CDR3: TGCGCCAGCAGCATACAGGGGAGGAACACTGAAGCTTTCTTT.

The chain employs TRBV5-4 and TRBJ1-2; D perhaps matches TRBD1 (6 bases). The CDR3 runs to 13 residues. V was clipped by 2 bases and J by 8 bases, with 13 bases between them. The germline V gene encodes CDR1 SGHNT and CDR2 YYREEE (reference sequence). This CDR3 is CASSLRGSWGYTF. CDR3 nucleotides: TGTGCCAGCAGCTTAAGGGGGAGTTGGGGCTACACCTTC.